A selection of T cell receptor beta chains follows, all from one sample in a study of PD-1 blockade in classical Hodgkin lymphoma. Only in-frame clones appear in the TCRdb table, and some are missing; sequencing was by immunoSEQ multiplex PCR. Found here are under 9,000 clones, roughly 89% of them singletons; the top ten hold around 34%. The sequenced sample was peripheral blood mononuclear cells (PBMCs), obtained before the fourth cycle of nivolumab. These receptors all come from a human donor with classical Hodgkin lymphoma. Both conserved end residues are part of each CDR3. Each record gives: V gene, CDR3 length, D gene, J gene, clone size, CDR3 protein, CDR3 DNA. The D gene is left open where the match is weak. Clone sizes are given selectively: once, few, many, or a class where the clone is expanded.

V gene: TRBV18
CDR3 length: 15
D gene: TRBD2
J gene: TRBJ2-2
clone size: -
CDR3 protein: CASSPTSGSFGELFF
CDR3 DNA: TGTGCCAGCTCACCGACGAGCGGGAGCTTCGGGGAGCTGTTTTTT

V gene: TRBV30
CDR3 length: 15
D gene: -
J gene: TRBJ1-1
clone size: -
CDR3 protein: CAWNTGTIDPTEAFF
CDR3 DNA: TGTGCCTGGAATACTGGGACCATCGATCCCACTGAAGCTTTCTTT

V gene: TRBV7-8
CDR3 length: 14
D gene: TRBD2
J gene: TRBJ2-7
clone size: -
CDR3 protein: CASSQAGSSYEQYF
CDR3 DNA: TGCGCCAGCAGCCAAGCGGGAAGCTCCTACGAGCAGTACTTC

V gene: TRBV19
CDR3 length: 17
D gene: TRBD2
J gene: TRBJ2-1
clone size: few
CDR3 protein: CASSIDFSSGAYNEQFF
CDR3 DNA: TGTGCCAGTAGTATAGATTTCTCTAGCGGGGCCTACAATGAGCAGTTCTTC

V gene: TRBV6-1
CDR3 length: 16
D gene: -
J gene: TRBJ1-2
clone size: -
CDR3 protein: CASSEVPGLANYGYTF
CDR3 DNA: TGTGCCAGCAGTGAAGTACCAGGGTTAGCTAACTATGGCTACACCTTC

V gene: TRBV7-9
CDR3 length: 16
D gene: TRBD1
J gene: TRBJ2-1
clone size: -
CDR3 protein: CASSLIGQGASDEQFF
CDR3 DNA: TGTGCCAGCAGCTTAATCGGACAGGGGGCTTCGGATGAGCAGTTCTTC

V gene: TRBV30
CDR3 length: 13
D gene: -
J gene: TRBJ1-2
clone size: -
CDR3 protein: CAWSVRGVHGYTF
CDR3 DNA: TGTGCCTGGAGTGTACGGGGGGTTCATGGCTACACCTTC

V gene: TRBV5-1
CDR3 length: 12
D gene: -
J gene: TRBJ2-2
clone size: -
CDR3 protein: CASSYNTGELFF
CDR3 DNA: TGCGCCAGCAGTTACAACACCGGGGAGCTGTTTTTT

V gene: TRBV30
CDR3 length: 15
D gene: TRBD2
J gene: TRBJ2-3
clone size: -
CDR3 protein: CAWSYSGSAVDTQYF
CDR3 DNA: TGTGCCTGGAGCTATAGCGGGAGTGCGGTAGATACGCAGTATTTT

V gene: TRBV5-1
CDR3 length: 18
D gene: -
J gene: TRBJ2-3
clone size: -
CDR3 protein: CASSPTLFGGTSTDTQYF
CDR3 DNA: TGCGCCAGCAGCCCAACCTTATTTGGCGGAACCAGCACAGATACGCAGTATTTT

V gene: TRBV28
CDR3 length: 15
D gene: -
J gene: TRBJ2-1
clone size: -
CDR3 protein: CASSFNQFSYNEQFF
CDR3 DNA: TGTGCCAGCAGTTTCAACCAGTTCTCCTACAATGAGCAGTTCTTC

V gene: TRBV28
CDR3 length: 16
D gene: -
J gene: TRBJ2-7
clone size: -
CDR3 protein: CASSSQRAASSYEQYF
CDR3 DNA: TGTGCCAGCAGTTCTCAGCGAGCGGCCAGCTCCTACGAGCAGTACTTC

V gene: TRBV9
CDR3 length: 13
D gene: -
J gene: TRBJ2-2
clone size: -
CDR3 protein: CASGGDYTGELFF
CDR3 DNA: TGTGCCAGCGGAGGGGACTACACCGGGGAGCTGTTTTTT

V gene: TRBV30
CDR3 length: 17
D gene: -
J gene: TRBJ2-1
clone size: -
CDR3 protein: CAWSLVTGTGWGNEQFF
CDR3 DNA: TGTGCCTGGAGTCTGGTGACGGGAACCGGCTGGGGCAATGAGCAGTTCTTC

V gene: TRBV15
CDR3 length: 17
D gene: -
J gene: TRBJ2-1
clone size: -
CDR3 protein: CATSRDWGGSSYNEQFF
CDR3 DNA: TGTGCCACCAGCAGAGATTGGGGCGGGTCCTCCTACAATGAGCAGTTCTTC

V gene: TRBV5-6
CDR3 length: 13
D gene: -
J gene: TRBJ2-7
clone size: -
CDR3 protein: CASSPGPRYEQYF
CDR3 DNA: TGTGCCAGCAGCCCTGGACCCCGCTACGAGCAGTACTTC

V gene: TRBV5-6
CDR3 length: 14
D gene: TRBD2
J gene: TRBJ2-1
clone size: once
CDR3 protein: CASSLELAHNEQFF
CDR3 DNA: TGTGCCAGCAGCTTGGAACTAGCGCACAATGAGCAGTTCTTC